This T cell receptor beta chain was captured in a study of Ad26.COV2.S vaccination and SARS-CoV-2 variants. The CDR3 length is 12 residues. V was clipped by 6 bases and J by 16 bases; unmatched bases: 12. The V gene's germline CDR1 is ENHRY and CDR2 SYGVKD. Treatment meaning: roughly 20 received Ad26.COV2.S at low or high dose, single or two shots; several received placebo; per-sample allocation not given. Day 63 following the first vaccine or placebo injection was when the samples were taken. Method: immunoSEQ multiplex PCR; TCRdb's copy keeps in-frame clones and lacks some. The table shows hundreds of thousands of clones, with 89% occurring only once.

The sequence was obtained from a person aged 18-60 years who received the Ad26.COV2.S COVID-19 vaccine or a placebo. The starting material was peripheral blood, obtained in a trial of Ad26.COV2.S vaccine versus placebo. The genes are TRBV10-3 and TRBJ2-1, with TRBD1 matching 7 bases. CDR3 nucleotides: TGTGCCATCAGGGCGACAGGGTCTAAGGGTTTCTTC. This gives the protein CAIRATGSKGFF.